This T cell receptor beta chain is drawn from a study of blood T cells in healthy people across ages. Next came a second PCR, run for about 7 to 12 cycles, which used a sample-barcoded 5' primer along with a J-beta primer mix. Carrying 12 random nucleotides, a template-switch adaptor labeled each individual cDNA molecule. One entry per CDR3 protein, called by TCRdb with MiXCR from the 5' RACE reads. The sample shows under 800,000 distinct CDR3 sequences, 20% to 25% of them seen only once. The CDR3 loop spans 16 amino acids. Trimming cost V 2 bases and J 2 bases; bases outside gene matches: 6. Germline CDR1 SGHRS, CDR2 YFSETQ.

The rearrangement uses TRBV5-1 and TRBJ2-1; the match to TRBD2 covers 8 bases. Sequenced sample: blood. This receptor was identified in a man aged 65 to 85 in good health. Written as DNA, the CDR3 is TGCGCCAGCAGCTTAATAGCGGGACAACCCTACAATGAGCAGTTCTTC. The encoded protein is CASSLIAGQPYNEQFF.